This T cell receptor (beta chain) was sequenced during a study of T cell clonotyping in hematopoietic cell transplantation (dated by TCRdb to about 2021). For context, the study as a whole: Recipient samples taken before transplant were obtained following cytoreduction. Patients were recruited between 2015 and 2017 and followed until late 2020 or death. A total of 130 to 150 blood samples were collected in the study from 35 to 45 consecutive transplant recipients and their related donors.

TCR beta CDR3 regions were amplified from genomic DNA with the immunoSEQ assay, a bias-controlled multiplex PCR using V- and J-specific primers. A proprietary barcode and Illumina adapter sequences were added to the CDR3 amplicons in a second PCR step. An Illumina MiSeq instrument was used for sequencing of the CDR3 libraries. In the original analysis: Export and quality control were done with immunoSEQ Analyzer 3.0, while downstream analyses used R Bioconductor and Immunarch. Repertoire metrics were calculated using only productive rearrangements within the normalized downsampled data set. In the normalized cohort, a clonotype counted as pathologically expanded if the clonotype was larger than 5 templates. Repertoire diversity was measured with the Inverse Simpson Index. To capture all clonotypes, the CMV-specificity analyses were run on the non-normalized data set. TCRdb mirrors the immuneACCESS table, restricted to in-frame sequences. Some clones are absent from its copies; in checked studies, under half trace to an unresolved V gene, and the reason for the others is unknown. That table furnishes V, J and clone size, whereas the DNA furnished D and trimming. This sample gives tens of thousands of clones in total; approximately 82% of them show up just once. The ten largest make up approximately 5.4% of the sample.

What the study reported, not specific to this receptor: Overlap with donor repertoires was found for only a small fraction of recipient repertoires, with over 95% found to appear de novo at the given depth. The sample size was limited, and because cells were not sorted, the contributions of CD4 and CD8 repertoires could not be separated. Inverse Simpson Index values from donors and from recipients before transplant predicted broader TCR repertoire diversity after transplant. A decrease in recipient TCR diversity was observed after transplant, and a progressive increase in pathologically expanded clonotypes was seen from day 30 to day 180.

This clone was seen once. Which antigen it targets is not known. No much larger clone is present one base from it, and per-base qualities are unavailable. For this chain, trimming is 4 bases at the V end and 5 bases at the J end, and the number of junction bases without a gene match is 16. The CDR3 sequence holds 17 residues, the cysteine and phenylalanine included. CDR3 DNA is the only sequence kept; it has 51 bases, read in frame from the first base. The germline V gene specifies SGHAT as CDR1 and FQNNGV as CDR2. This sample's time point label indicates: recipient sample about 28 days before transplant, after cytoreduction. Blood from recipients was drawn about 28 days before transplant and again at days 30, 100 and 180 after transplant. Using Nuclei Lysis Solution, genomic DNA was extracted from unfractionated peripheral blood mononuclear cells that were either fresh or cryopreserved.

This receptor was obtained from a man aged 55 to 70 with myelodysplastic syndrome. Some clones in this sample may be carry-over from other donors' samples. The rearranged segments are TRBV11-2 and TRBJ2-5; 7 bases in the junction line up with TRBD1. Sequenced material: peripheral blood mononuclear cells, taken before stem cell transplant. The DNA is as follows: TGTGCCAGCAGCTCTAGCCCGGGACAGACCCCCGGGGAGACCCAGTACTTC. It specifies CASSSSPGQTPGETQYF.